These 30 T cell receptor beta chains share one sample of origin, sequenced in a study of blood T cell repertoires in COVID-19 (dated by TCRdb to about 2020). The library was made by the immunoSEQ multiplex PCR assay. The table comes from immuneACCESS by way of TCRdb, which keeps in-frame sequences with V and J called. Part of the clones is missing from these tables; in studies checked, under half for an unresolved V gene and the rest for unknown reasons. The table for this sample lists approximately 280,000 clones; 85% to 90% of them were counted only once. The ten largest make up 1.7% of the sample. Sequenced input: PBMCs or T cells enriched from blood (not recorded which). These receptor sequences come from a young woman with acute COVID-19.

V and J are TRBV4-2 and TRBJ2-1; the D gene is possibly TRBD2 (5 bases). CDR1 is LGHNA, CDR2 YNFKEQ, per germline. The CDR3 totals 15 residues. Trimming stripped 4 bases from V and 0 bases from J, with 10 bases between. The CDR3 is CASSPRLISYNEQFF. DNA of the CDR3: TGTGCCAGCAGCCCGAGACTAATCTCCTACAATGAGCAGTTCTTC.

This clone was seen more than once but under ten times. This sequence joins TRBV10-3 and TRBJ2-7; 8 nucleotides agree with TRBD2. The V segment lost 6 bases and the J segment 2 bases; nucleotides outside the gene matches: 6. CDR3 length: 14 residues. Germline CDR1 ENHRY, CDR2 SYGVKD. CDR3 DNA sequence: TGTGCCATCAGCCTAAGACTAGCGACCTACGAGCAGTACTTC. Its translation: CAISLRLATYEQYF.

The gene calls are TRBV13 and TRBJ2-7; tentatively, D is TRBD1 (5 bases). The CDR3 is 14 amino acids. CDR1 and CDR2 (germline): PRHDT, FYEKMQ (reference sequence). The V end lost 5 bases, the J end lost 5 bases, and 16 bases lay between the germline ends. DNA of the CDR3: TGTGCCAGCAGCGTCGGACAATTGGGAAACGAGCAGTACTTC. It specifies CASSVGQLGNEQYF.

This chain connects TRBV5-5 to TRBJ2-7, with 8 bases lining up with TRBD1. Germline V gene data show CDR1 as SGHKS and CDR2 as YYEKEE (reference sequence). Trimming took 4 bases from V and 4 from J; bases not matched to a gene: 7. The length of the CDR3 is 14 residues. CDR3 sequence reads: CASSAGTGWYEQYF. CDR3 in DNA: TGTGCCAGCAGCGCCGGGACAGGTTGGTACGAGCAGTACTTC. Full variable domain (missing parts from reference TRBV5-5 and TRBJ2-7): DAGVTQSPTHLIKTRGQQVTLRCSPISGHKSVSWYQQVLGQGPQFIFQYYEKEERGRGNFPDRFSARQFPNYSSELNVNALLLGDSALYLCASSAGTGWYEQYFGPGTRLTVT.

The chain combines TRBV27 with TRBJ1-2; a weak D match, TRBD1 (6 bases). The germline gives CDR1 MNHEY, CDR2 SMNVEV (reference sequence). The length of the CDR3 is 18 residues. The V end was cut by 0 bases, the J end by 5 bases, with 22 bases between. The DNA for the CDR3 is TGTGCCAGCAGTTTATCGGATTCGGGGGGCGAAGGGTTTTATGGCTACACCTTC. Translating gives CASSLSDSGGEGFYGYTF.

This chain links TRBV11-2 with TRBJ2-7; weak D call: TRBD1 (5 bases). There are 15 residues in the CDR3. Trimming pared 5 bases from V and 2 bases from J, leaving 16 bases between. Looked up from germline, CDR1 is SGHAT and CDR2 is FQNNGV. CDR3 coding DNA: TGTGCCAGCAGCAGCTTGACAGACAGAACCTACGAGCAGTACTTC. Its protein is CASSSLTDRTYEQYF.

The rearrangement joins TRBV27 to TRBJ2-7; no clear D gene. The CDR3 runs 14 residues. Trimming cost V 2 bases and J 0 bases, with 8 bases left between them. Germline loops: CDR1 MNHEY, CDR2 SMNVEV (reference sequence). The CDR3 region is CASSLLGLSYEQYF. DNA of the CDR3: TGTGCCAGCAGTTTACTTGGGCTCTCCTACGAGCAGTACTTC.

The chain couples TRBV12-5 to TRBJ2-1; D uncertain. Germline CDR1 reads LGHNT; CDR2 reads FRNRAP. Trimming cost V 2 bases and J 6 bases, with 14 bases left between them. This CDR3 contains 15 residues. CDR3 sequence reads: CASGLSGVVPNEQFF. CDR3 sequence (DNA): TGTGCTAGTGGTTTGAGTGGAGTAGTTCCCAATGAGCAGTTCTTC.

This clone was recorded once. This chain links TRBV30 with TRBJ2-7, with no clear D. The germline V gene has CDR1 GTSNPN and CDR2 SVGIG (reference sequence). This CDR3 spans 17 amino acids. V lost 3 bases and J lost 1, with 22 bases in between. CDR3 loop: CAWRGPGSWSVSYEQYF. The DNA of the CDR3 is TGTGCCTGGAGAGGCCCCGGGTCTTGGAGCGTATCCTACGAGCAGTACTTC.

This sequence joins TRBV10-3 and TRBJ1-1; TRBD1 matches 8 bases. J lost 4 bases, V lost 5 bases, and 3 bases had no gene match. The CDR3 runs 13 residues. Germline CDR1 and CDR2: ENHRY and SYGVKD. CDR3 sequence (DNA): TGTGCCATCAGTCCTACAGGGGGCACTGAAGCTTTCTTT. It yields the protein CAISPTGGTEAFF.

This chain connects TRBV3-1 (or the pseudogene TRBV3-2) to TRBJ1-4, with D unresolved. V lost 3 bases and J lost 0, with 5 bases in between. The germline CDR1 and CDR2 sequences are LGHDT and YNNKEL (reference sequence). The CDR3 is 14 residues long. The CDR3 is CASSHRSTNEKLFF. CDR3 coding DNA: TGTGCCAGCAGCCACCGGTCAACTAATGAAAAACTGTTTTTT.

This rearrangement joins TRBV6-2 or TRBV6-3 to TRBJ1-1; 7 nucleotides align to TRBD1. J lost 3 bases, V lost 2 bases, and 9 bases had no gene match. CDR1 and CDR2 from the germline V gene are MNHEY and SVGEGT. CDR3 length: 16 residues. This CDR3 is CASSYTRRQGDTEAFF. In DNA, the CDR3 is TGTGCCAGCAGTTACACCCGCCGACAGGGAGACACTGAAGCTTTCTTT.

The chain carries TRBV7-9 and TRBJ1-3, with D tentatively TRBD1 (5 bases). CDR3 length: 14 amino acids. V lost 5 bases and J lost 6, with 14 bases in between. CDR1 is SEHNR and CDR2 is FQNEAQ in the germline V gene (reference sequence). Here the CDR3 reads CASSSPTAQNTIYF. The CDR3 DNA reads as TGTGCCAGCAGCAGCCCGACAGCCCAAAACACCATATATTTT. Full variable domain (missing parts from reference TRBV7-9 and TRBJ1-3): DTGVSQNPRHKITKRGQNVTFRCDPISEHNRLYWYRQTLGQGPEFLTYFQNEAQLEKSRLLSDRFSAERPKGSFSTLEIQRTEQGDSAMYLCASSSPTAQNTIYFGEGSWLTVV.

A single count supports this clone. The chain employs TRBV28 and TRBJ1-1; D uncertain. CDR1 and CDR2 from the germline V gene are MDHEN and SYDVKM. V gave up 5 bases and J gave up 3 bases, with 31 bases separating them. The CDR3 runs to 20 residues. CDR3 protein: CASSISHLRSRKSSDTEAFF. The CDR3 coding sequence is TGTGCCAGCAGTATATCACACCTAAGGTCCAGGAAATCATCGGACACTGAAGCTTTCTTT.

V and J are TRBV6-5 and TRBJ2-7, with TRBD2 identical over 12 bases. The V gene end was trimmed by 4 bases and the J gene end by 6 bases; junction bases not matched to a gene: 4. The germline gives CDR1 MNHEY, CDR2 SVGAGI. There are 14 residues in the CDR3. The CDR3 bases are TGTGCCAGCAGTTGGACTAGCGGGATATCCGAGCAGTACTTC. It is translated as CASSWTSGISEQYF.

This clone was observed once. The genes are TRBV28 and TRBJ1-1; a weak D match, TRBD1 (5 bases). The V end was cut by 5 bases, the J end by 1 base, with 11 bases between. The germline CDR1 and CDR2 sequences are MDHEN and SYDVKM. The CDR3 is 14 amino acids. The DNA for the CDR3 is TGTGCCAGCAGTCAGGGCGGGAAGAACACTGAAGCTTTCTTT. This codes for CASSQGGKNTEAFF.

This rearrangement joins TRBV18 to TRBJ2-1; 9 bases are a match to TRBD2. The CDR3 has 14 amino acids. J was trimmed by 6 bases and V by 3 bases; bases with no gene match: 3. CDR1 is KGHSH, CDR2 LQKENI, per germline. The CDR3 spells CASSPGLATNEQFF. As DNA, the CDR3 is TGTGCCAGCTCACCGGGACTAGCAACCAATGAGCAGTTCTTC.

The V call is TRBV2, the J call TRBJ2-1; TRBD2 matches 9 bases. The CDR3 runs to 17 residues. The J segment lost 9 bases and the V segment lost 6 bases, leaving 18 bases of the junction unmatched. Germline-derived CDR1 and CDR2 are SNHLY and FYNNEI. The CDR3 reads CASRGLNAAGGFGEQFF. The CDR3 nucleotides read TGTGCCAGCAGGGGCCTAAATGCTGCGGGAGGGTTCGGTGAGCAGTTCTTC. Full variable domain (remainder filled in from reference TRBV2 and TRBJ2-1): EPEVTQTPSHQVTQMGQEVILRCVPISNHLYFYWYRQILGQKVEFLVSFYNNEISEKSEIFDDQFSVERPDGSNFTLKIRSTKLEDSAMYFCASRGLNAAGGFGEQFFGPGTRLTVL.

The chain has TRBV13 and TRBJ2-1; 10 bases are shared with TRBD1. Unmatched junction bases numbered 9, after V lost 1 base and J lost 6 bases. Germline V gene lookup returns CDR1 PRHDT and CDR2 FYEKMQ (reference sequence). The CDR3 runs 17 residues. CDR3 coding DNA: TGTGCCAGCAGCTTAGATCCGGGACAGGGGCACATCAATGAGCAGTTCTTC. This gives the protein CASSLDPGQGHINEQFF.

This chain connects TRBV4-1 to TRBJ2-1, with D unresolved. This CDR3 contains 17 residues. Trimming cost V 3 bases and J 0 bases, with 15 bases left between them. Germline CDR1 and CDR2: MGHRA and YSYEKL. CDR3 amino acids: CASSHLLIPSSYNEQFF. The DNA of the CDR3 is TGCGCCAGCAGCCACCTCCTGATTCCGAGCTCCTACAATGAGCAGTTCTTC.

The V and J genes are TRBV19 and TRBJ1-1; D may be TRBD1 (6 bases). In germline, CDR1 is LNHDA, CDR2 SQIVND (reference sequence). The V gene lost 4 bases and the J gene lost 5 bases, with 17 bases spanning the gap. The CDR3 runs 15 residues. CDR3: CASSTRDKPRTEAFF. The DNA of the CDR3 is TGTGCCAGTAGTACCCGGGACAAACCCCGGACTGAAGCTTTCTTT.

This chain uses TRBV5-1 with TRBJ1-1; D perhaps matches TRBD1 (5 bases). Per germline, CDR1 SGHRS and CDR2 YFSETQ. The V and J ends lost 0 bases and 5 bases respectively, with 11 bases between them. The CDR3 extends over 14 amino acids. Written as DNA, the CDR3 is TGCGCCAGCAGCTTGGTAGTTGGGGGGACTGAAGCTTTCTTT. It yields the protein CASSLVVGGTEAFF.

CDR3 DNA: TGTGCCAGCAGTCCCGACAGGGAAGGACTAGCCAAAAACATTCAGTACTTC. It specifies CASSPDREGLAKNIQYF. The chain joins TRBV6-2 or TRBV6-3 to TRBJ2-4; 7 nucleotides match TRBD1. Germline V gene sequence: CDR1 MNHEY, CDR2 SVGEGT. Germline trimming cut 5 bases from V and 0 bases from J; bases unmatched to any gene: 10. The CDR3 is 17 amino acids.

The genes are TRBV7-9 and TRBJ2-7; D is possibly TRBD2 (6 bases). CDR3 length equals 15 residues. V lost 0 bases and J lost 2, with 11 bases in between. CDR1 is SEHNR, CDR2 FQNEAQ, per germline (reference sequence). Here the CDR3 reads CASSLASGTAYEQYF. DNA of the CDR3: TGTGCCAGCAGCTTAGCTAGCGGTACGGCCTACGAGCAGTACTTC. The whole variable domain, remainder taken from reference TRBV7-9 and TRBJ2-7, is DTGVSQNPRHKITKRGQNVTFRCDPISEHNRLYWYRQTLGQGPEFLTYFQNEAQLEKSRLLSDRFSAERPKGSFSTLEIQRTEQGDSAMYLCASSLASGTAYEQYFGPGTRLTVT.

The chain recombines TRBV9 with TRBJ2-2; TRBD2 aligns across 10 bases. Germline V gene sequence: CDR1 SGDLS, CDR2 YYNGEE. Germline trimming cut 4 bases from V and 5 bases from J; bases unmatched to any gene: 5. The CDR3 has 15 residues. The CDR3 sequence: CASSYRTSGTGELFF. CDR3 in DNA: TGTGCCAGCAGCTACCGGACTAGCGGTACCGGGGAGCTGTTTTTT.

The rearrangement joins TRBV5-1 to TRBJ2-5, with D uncertain. Germline values: CDR1 SGHRS, CDR2 YFSETQ. Trimming shortened V by 0 bases and J by 2 bases, and 8 bases separated the two germline ends. The CDR3 runs 14 residues. The CDR3 nucleotides are TGCGCCAGCAGCTTGGGTGCAGGACAAGAGACCCAGTACTTC. As protein: CASSLGAGQETQYF.

J is TRBJ2-7 and V is TRBV25-1, with 9 bases matching TRBD2. With 5 bases clipped from V and 2 bases from J, the junction kept 4 bases outside the gene matches. The CDR3 runs to 14 residues. CDR1 and CDR2 (germline): MGHDK, SYGVNS. CDR3 sequence: CASSRREGPYEQYF. The CDR3 DNA sequence: TGTGCCAGCAGTAGGCGGGAGGGACCCTACGAGCAGTACTTC.

The chain employs TRBV7-9 and TRBJ2-1; 16 bases line up with TRBD2. Germline V gene sequence: CDR1 SEHNR, CDR2 FQNEAQ (reference sequence). V gave up 5 bases and J gave up 15 bases; unmatched junction bases: 7. CDR3 size: 14 residues. DNA of the CDR3: TGTGCCAGCAGCGACGGGACTAGCGGGAGGGCCTCGTTCTTC. It yields the protein CASSDGTSGRASFF.

This clone was observed once. The chain employs TRBV27 and TRBJ1-5; TRBD1 matches at 7 bases. J lost 5 bases, V lost 1 base, and 5 bases had no gene match. Germline V CDR1 and CDR2: MNHEY, SMNVEV (reference sequence). The CDR3 extends over 15 amino acids. CDR3 region: CASSLWAGGDQPQHF. Here the CDR3 DNA reads TGTGCCAGCAGTTTATGGGCAGGGGGTGATCAGCCCCAGCATTTT.

The chain employs TRBV9 and TRBJ2-2; unclear D gene. Germline V gene sequence: CDR1 SGDLS, CDR2 YYNGEE. The CDR3 runs to 16 residues. V lost 0 bases to trimming and J lost 6 bases, with 15 bases between them. Here the CDR3 DNA reads TGTGCCAGCAGCGTAGAGGTCGGCGGCAGACCCGGGGAGCTGTTTTTT. It codes for CASSVEVGGRPGELFF.